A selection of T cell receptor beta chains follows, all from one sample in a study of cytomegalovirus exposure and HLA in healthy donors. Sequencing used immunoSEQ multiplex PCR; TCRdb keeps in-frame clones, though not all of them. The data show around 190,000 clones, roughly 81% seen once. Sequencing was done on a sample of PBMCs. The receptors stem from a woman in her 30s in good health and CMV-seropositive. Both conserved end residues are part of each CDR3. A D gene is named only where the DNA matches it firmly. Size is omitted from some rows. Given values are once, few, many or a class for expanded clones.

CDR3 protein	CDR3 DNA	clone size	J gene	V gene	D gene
CASSSVGVRETHNEQFF	TGTGCCAGTAGCTCCGTGGGGGTGCGGGAGACCCACAATGAGCAGTTCTTC	.	TRBJ2-1	TRBV19	TRBD2
CASSLGPVGRTDTQYF	TGTGCCAGCAGCTTGGGTCCGGTCGGGAGGACAGATACGCAGTATTTT	.	TRBJ2-3	TRBV5-4	TRBD2
CASSGQYNSPLHF	TGTGCCAGCAGTGGACAGTATAATTCACCCCTCCACTTT	.	TRBJ1-6	TRBV2	.
CASMGQGTEAFF	TGTGCCAGTATGGGACAGGGCACTGAAGCTTTCTTT	.	TRBJ1-1	TRBV19	TRBD1
CASSYVQGVENEKLFF	TGCGCCAGCAGCTACGTACAGGGTGTGGAGAATGAAAAACTGTTTTTT	once	TRBJ1-4	TRBV5-1	.
CASSGVAGPYNEQFF	TGTGCCAGCAGCGGGGTAGCGGGACCATACAATGAGCAGTTCTTC	.	TRBJ2-1	TRBV7-9	TRBD2
CASSLYGLRTEAFF	TGTGCCAGCAGCTTATACGGGTTAAGGACTGAAGCTTTCTTT	.	TRBJ1-1	TRBV7-8	.
CASIDPVAAQETQYF	TGTGCCAGCATAGATCCTGTAGCGGCACAAGAGACCCAGTACTTC	.	TRBJ2-5	TRBV2	.
CASSEGLAAYNEQFF	TGTGCCAGCAGTGAGGGACTAGCGGCTTACAATGAGCAGTTCTTC	.	TRBJ2-1	TRBV2	TRBD2
CASTTLSGQGVEQYF	TGTGCCAGCACCACCTTGAGCGGGCAGGGAGTCGAGCAGTACTTC	.	TRBJ2-7	TRBV2	.
CASSQASTGGKVRGYTF	TGCGCCAGCAGCCAGGCTTCTACAGGGGGAAAGGTGAGGGGCTACACCTTC	.	TRBJ1-2	TRBV4-1	TRBD1
CASSLDRGTGNTIYF	TGTGCCAGCAGCTTGGACAGGGGTACTGGAAACACCATATATTTT	.	TRBJ1-3	TRBV11-2	TRBD1
CASSPGTGLKYNEQFF	TGTGCCAGCAGTCCCGGGACAGGACTTAAGTACAATGAGCAGTTCTTC	once	TRBJ2-1	TRBV2	TRBD1
CASSPEGNQPGGGYTF	TGTGCCAGCTCACCAGAGGGGAACCAGCCGGGGGGTGGCTACACCTTC	.	TRBJ1-2	TRBV18	.
CASSAQGHQPQHF	TGTGCCAGCAGCGCACAGGGACATCAGCCCCAGCATTTT	.	TRBJ1-5	TRBV6-1	.
CASSEEYSYNEQFF	TGTGCCAGCAGCGAGGAGTACTCCTACAATGAGCAGTTCTTC	.	TRBJ2-1	TRBV25-1	.
CASRQGQGTDTQYF	TGTGCCAGCAGACAGGGACAGGGAACAGATACGCAGTATTTT	.	TRBJ2-3	TRBV6-6	TRBD1
CASSLSGTPYEQYF	TGTGCCAGCAGCTTAAGCGGGACCCCCTACGAGCAGTACTTC	.	TRBJ2-7	TRBV11-2	TRBD2
CASSVNPLAGVYEQYF	TGTGCCAGCAGCGTAAACCCACTAGCGGGAGTGTACGAGCAGTACTTC	.	TRBJ2-7	TRBV9	TRBD2
CSVEQENTGELFF	TGCAGCGTTGAACAGGAGAACACCGGGGAGCTGTTTTTT	.	TRBJ2-2	TRBV29-1	.
CASSFRGRHTEAFF	TGCGCCAGCAGCTTTAGGGGCAGACACACTGAAGCTTTCTTT	.	TRBJ1-1	TRBV5-1	.
CASSPIQELLAFF	TGTGCCAGCTCACCAATCCAAGAGCTTTTGGCTTTCTTT	.	TRBJ1-1	TRBV18	.
CASSLRGRAEEQYF	TGCGCCAGCAGCTTGAGGGGGCGGGCGGAAGAGCAGTACTTC	.	TRBJ2-7	TRBV5-1	TRBD1
CASKGQGVNRSYEQYF	TGTGCCAGCAAGGGACAGGGGGTCAACAGATCCTACGAGCAGTACTTC	.	TRBJ2-7	TRBV2	TRBD1
CASSGQGAQNGYTF	TGTGCCAGTAGTGGACAGGGGGCGCAAAATGGCTACACCTTC	.	TRBJ1-2	TRBV19	TRBD1
CASRTSGRARYEQYF	TGTGCCAGCAGGACTAGCGGGAGGGCCAGGTACGAGCAGTACTTC	once	TRBJ2-7	TRBV7-2	TRBD2
CASTSPGTYEQYF	TGTGCCAGCACCTCCCCGGGGACCTACGAGCAGTACTTC	.	TRBJ2-7	TRBV7-2	.
CASSQVGRLRTDTQYF	TGTGCCAGCAGCCAAGTGGGGAGGCTACGCACAGATACGCAGTATTTT	.	TRBJ2-3	TRBV14	.
CASSSSGPTEAFF	TGTGCCAGCAGTTCATCAGGGCCCACTGAAGCTTTCTTT	few	TRBJ1-1	TRBV11-2	.
CASKYGQGDSYEQYF	TGTGCCAGCAAGTATGGACAGGGGGACTCCTACGAGCAGTACTTC	once	TRBJ2-7	TRBV6-6	TRBD1
CATSESGIYNEQFF	TGCGCCACGTCGGAAAGCGGAATTTACAATGAGCAGTTCTTC	.	TRBJ2-1	TRBV10-2	.
CASSPVREPGSSYNEQFF	TGTGCCAGCAGTCCCGTGCGGGAGCCGGGTAGCTCCTACAATGAGCAGTTCTTC	once	TRBJ2-1	TRBV28	TRBD2
CASSESQADFDSGTEAFF	TGCGCCAGCAGTGAGTCCCAGGCGGACTTTGATTCGGGCACTGAAGCTTTCTTT	.	TRBJ1-1	TRBV10-1	.
CASSLVTGQVYTF	TGTGCCAGCAGCTTGGTAACAGGGCAAGTCTACACCTTC	.	TRBJ1-2	TRBV5-6	.
CASSPLPASGRNEQYF	TGTGCCAGCTCACCCCTACCAGCTAGCGGGAGAAACGAGCAGTACTTC	.	TRBJ2-7	TRBV18	TRBD2
CASSLRPSGGGPTDTQYF	TGCGCCAGCAGCTTGAGGCCTAGCGGGGGGGGCCCCACAGATACGCAGTATTTT	.	TRBJ2-3	TRBV5-1	TRBD2
CASSLRLASYTGELFF	TGCGCCAGCAGCCTTAGACTAGCGTCCTACACCGGGGAGCTGTTTTTT	.	TRBJ2-2	TRBV4-1	TRBD2
CASSSRQGYTEAFF	TGTGCCAGCAGCTCTAGACAGGGGTACACTGAAGCTTTCTTT	.	TRBJ1-1	TRBV5-8	TRBD1
CASAKVDWSSYEQYF	TGTGCCAGCGCTAAGGTGGACTGGAGCTCCTACGAGCAGTACTTC	.	TRBJ2-7	TRBV6-6	.
CASSSGDSPLHF	TGCGCCAGCAGCTCCGGGGATTCACCCCTCCACTTT	.	TRBJ1-6	TRBV5-1	.
CASTGGTDTQYF	TGTGCCAGCACAGGGGGCACAGATACGCAGTATTTT	.	TRBJ2-3	TRBV6-6	.
CASSRDTVRDTQYF	TGTGCCAGCAGCCGGGACACCGTGAGAGATACGCAGTATTTT	.	TRBJ2-3	TRBV6-5	.
CASSFAGLLNTEAFF	TGTGCCAGCAGTTTTGCAGGGCTTTTGAACACTGAAGCTTTCTTT	few	TRBJ1-1	TRBV28	.
CASVTGTSGYNEQFF	TGTGCCAGCGTTACCGGGACTAGCGGATACAATGAGCAGTTCTTC	.	TRBJ2-1	TRBV6-1	TRBD2
CASSQDLSSYEQYF	TGTGCCAGCAGCCAGGACTTAAGCTCCTACGAGCAGTACTTC	once	TRBJ2-7	TRBV7-6	.
CASSTTGLTSTDTQYF	TGTGCCAGCAGCACCACAGGGCTTACTAGCACAGATACGCAGTATTTT	.	TRBJ2-3	TRBV14	.
CSVGDTGSGANVLTF	TGCAGCGTCGGGGACACCGGCTCTGGGGCCAACGTCCTGACTTTC	.	TRBJ2-6	TRBV29-1	.
CASSRQGSGNTIYF	TGTGCCAGCAGCCGACAGGGCTCTGGAAACACCATATATTTT	.	TRBJ1-3	TRBV7-2	TRBD1
CASSVGGGELFF	TGTGCCAGCAGCGTAGGAGGCGGGGAGCTGTTTTTT	few	TRBJ2-2	TRBV9	.
CSVEANEGGQYF	TGCAGCGTTGAAGCCAACGAGGGAGGGCAGTACTTC	.	TRBJ2-7	TRBV29-1	.
CASSNFAGNEQFF	TGTGCCAGCAGTAACTTCGCAGGGAATGAGCAGTTCTTC	.	TRBJ2-1	TRBV28	.